This TCR beta chain emerged from a study of cytotoxic CD8 clonotypes in ibrutinib-treated CLL. Study-wide findings and caveats: Sampling time points were not equivalent between sustained-remission and progressing patients. Contraction or stability on treatment characterized the public clonotypes, which were uncommon.

Depths of 1 in 200,000 to 1 in 1 million T cells were the sequencing target. TCRdb's copy holds only in-frame clones and misses some; the assay was immunoSEQ multiplex PCR. The sample holds about 85,000 clones, roughly 80% seen once. V shed 9 bases and J 1 base; nucleotides not matched to a gene: 2. Germline CDR1 MDHEN, CDR2 SYDVKM. This CDR3 is built from 12 residues. Concerning this clone: Its antigen remains unknown. The sample has other DNA sequences that encode this CDR3 too.

The receptor's source is a human donor with chronic lymphocytic leukemia. The J gene is TRBJ2-7, the V gene TRBV28; 8 positions agree with TRBD1. Sequenced material: PBMCs, taken after 12 months of ibrutinib treatment. The CDR3 DNA is TGTGCCAGTGGACAGGGATCCTACGAGCAGTACTTC. It encodes CASGQGSYEQYF.